The 21 T cell receptor beta chains below come from one sample, sequenced in a study of blood T cell repertoires in COVID-19 (dated by TCRdb to the early 2020s). The protocol used for the library was the immunoSEQ multiplex PCR assay. Here the immuneACCESS table is served through TCRdb, limited to in-frame sequences with V and J called. Missing clones are a known gap in these copies; in checked studies unresolved V genes cover under half, and the rest lacks a known reason. The sample table holds more than 45,000 clones, of which around 85% were seen once. 16% of the sample goes to the ten largest clones. The sample taken for sequencing was peripheral blood. The source is a human donor in a cohort sampled during active COVID-19.

This chain uses TRBV12-5 with TRBJ2-7; TRBD1 aligns across 9 bases. V was pared by 0 bases and J by 4 bases, with 7 bases of the junction left unmatched. CDR3 length: 16 amino acids. Germline CDR1 reads LGHNT; CDR2 reads FRNRAP. CDR3 in DNA: TGTGCTAGTGGTTTGGTACGGGGGACAGGGAAATACGAGCAGTACTTC. This encodes CASGLVRGTGKYEQYF.

In this sample, this clone turned up once. The rearrangement joins TRBV19 to TRBJ2-5; 9 positions agree with TRBD1. The junction had 13 bases not matched to a gene; V was cut back by 6 bases and J by 5 bases. CDR3 size: 16 residues. The germline gives CDR1 LNHDA, CDR2 SQIVND (reference sequence). CDR3: CASSSGTGYSGETQYF. In nucleotides, the CDR3 is TGTGCCAGTAGCTCCGGGACAGGGTATAGCGGGGAGACCCAGTACTTC.

CDR3 bases: TGTGCCAGCAGCTTAAGCCGGGACAGTCAAGGCTACACCTTC. Translated, it gives CASSLSRDSQGYTF. J is TRBJ1-2 and V is TRBV11-2; 7 bases line up with TRBD1. Germline V gene sequence: CDR1 SGHAT, CDR2 FQNNGV. There are 14 residues in the CDR3. V was clipped by 2 bases and J by 8 bases; unmatched bases: 8.

This clone showed up just once. A read error may account for a junction end that differs from germline. The J gene is TRBJ2-2, the V gene TRBV7-2, with TRBD1 identical over 7 bases. Germline V lookup: CDR1 SGHTA, CDR2 FQGNSA. The CDR3 contains 16 residues. In DNA, the CDR3 is TGTGCCAGCAGTTTAGGGGCGACAGGGAAAAGAGGGGAGCTGTTTTTT. Translating it yields CASSLGATGKRGELFF.

This clone has only a few counts. The chain has TRBV6-5 and TRBJ1-6; D might be TRBD1 (5 bases). V was trimmed by 6 bases and J by 5 bases, leaving 8 bases between them. The CDR3 has 13 residues. Per the germline V gene, CDR1 is MNHEY and CDR2 is SVGAGI. The CDR3 region has the DNA TGTGCCAGCAGAACCAGGGATAATTCACCCCTCCACTTT. Its translation is CASRTRDNSPLHF.

This sequence joins TRBV6-1 and TRBJ1-1; D may be TRBD1 (5 bases). The CDR3 has 12 residues. The V end lost 2 bases, the J end lost 10 bases, and 11 bases lay between the germline ends. From germline, CDR1 is MNHNS and CDR2 SASEGT. The CDR3 here is CASSESGGRAFF. The CDR3 region has the DNA TGTGCCAGCAGTGAATCGGGGGGAAGAGCTTTCTTT.

The J gene is TRBJ1-5, the V gene TRBV4-2; possibly TRBD1 for D (5 bases). Germline V gene lookup returns CDR1 LGHNA and CDR2 YNFKEQ. With 1 base removed from V and 1 base from J, the gap between germline ends came to 8 bases. The CDR3 is 15 residues long. Here the CDR3 reads CASSQARDSNQPQHF. Here the CDR3 DNA reads TGTGCCAGCAGCCAAGCGCGGGACAGCAATCAGCCCCAGCATTTT.

The rearrangement joins TRBV5-1 to TRBJ2-1; 11 bases fit TRBD2. Germline values: CDR1 SGHRS, CDR2 YFSETQ. The CDR3 extends over 15 amino acids. The V segment lost 1 base and the J segment 6 bases; nucleotides outside the gene matches: 3. CDR3 bases: TGCGCCAGCAGCTTGACTAGCGGGGGAGTCAATGAGCAGTTCTTC. Its protein product is CASSLTSGGVNEQFF. Full variable domain (missing parts from reference TRBV5-1 and TRBJ2-1): KAGVTQTPRYLIKTRGQQVTLSCSPISGHRSVSWYQQTPGQGLQFLFEYFSETQRNKGNFPGRFSGRQFSNSRSEMNVSTLELGDSALYLCASSLTSGGVNEQFFGPGTRLTVL.

This chain links TRBV10-3 with TRBJ1-2; D unresolved. With 2 bases removed from V and 4 bases from J, the gap between germline ends came to 2 bases. CDR1 is ENHRY and CDR2 is SYGVKD in the germline V gene. The CDR3 totals 11 residues. The DNA for the CDR3 is TGTGCCATCAGTGAGCGCTATGGCTACACCTTC. Its protein is CAISERYGYTF.

V is TRBV15 and J is TRBJ2-7; 10 bases agree with TRBD1. V lost 9 bases, J lost 4 bases, and 15 bases stayed unmatched. The CDR3 covers 16 residues. CDR1 and CDR2 (germline): LNHNV, YYDKDF (reference sequence). The CDR3 bases are TGTGCCACTCAGTCCCCGCGGGACAGGGGTCAATACGAGCAGTACTTC. Amino acid sequence: CATQSPRDRGQYEQYF.

The CDR3 sequence: CASSLWANTEAFF. CDR3 sequence (DNA): TGTGCCAGCAGTTTATGGGCTAACACTGAAGCTTTCTTT. The chain has TRBV28 and TRBJ1-1, with unresolved D. Germline V gene data show CDR1 as MDHEN and CDR2 as SYDVKM. The CDR3 spans 13 residues. V was cut by 0 bases and J by 2 bases, with 4 bases left in between.

V gene TRBV19 combines with J gene TRBJ1-5, with no clear D. The germline V gene has CDR1 LNHDA and CDR2 SQIVND (reference sequence). Trimming shortened V by 9 bases and J by 0 bases, and 12 bases separated the two germline ends. The CDR3 length is 14 residues. CDR3 coding DNA: TGTGCCAGCGAGCGGGCGTTTAGCAATCAGCCCCAGCATTTT. Translation: CASERAFSNQPQHF. The variable domain in full, with the rest retrieved from reference TRBV19 and TRBJ1-5, is DGGITQSPKYLFRKEGQNVTLSCEQNLNHDAMYWYRQDPGQGLRLIYYSQIVNDFQKGDIAEGYSVSREKKESFPLTVTSAQKNPTAFYLCASERAFSNQPQHFGDGTRLSIL.

The rearrangement joins TRBV15 to TRBJ2-1, with D maybe TRBD2 (5 bases). V shed 6 bases and J shed 4 bases, with 10 bases lying between them. The CDR3 runs 13 residues. The germline V gene has CDR1 LNHNV and CDR2 YYDKDF (reference sequence). The CDR3 nucleotides read TGTGCCACCAGGAGGACTGTTTACAATGAGCAGTTCTTC. This codes for CATRRTVYNEQFF.

The chain couples TRBV30 to TRBJ1-5; a weak D match, TRBD1 (6 bases). Germline CDR1 reads GTSNPN; CDR2 reads SVGIG (reference sequence). Trimming left V 3 bases short and J 0 bases short, with 15 bases between. The CDR3 totals 16 residues. The CDR3 nucleotides are TGTGCCTGGAGCATACGAGACAGGTTTAGCAATCAGCCCCAGCATTTT. Amino acid sequence: CAWSIRDRFSNQPQHF.

The V gene is TRBV28, the J gene TRBJ1-1; D remains ambiguous. Germline CDR1 is MDHEN and CDR2 is SYDVKM. The V and J ends lost 8 bases and 2 bases respectively, with 9 bases between them. The CDR3 is 12 residues long. The CDR3 nucleotides are TGTGCCAGCTCTATATCTAACACTGAAGCTTTCTTT. The encoded protein is CASSISNTEAFF.

This rearrangement joins TRBV27 to TRBJ1-1; unclear D gene. The CDR3 is 14 residues long. Germline-derived CDR1 and CDR2 are MNHEY and SMNVEV (reference sequence). Trimming removed 5 bases at V and 6 bases at J, with 16 bases between. For the CDR3, the DNA is TGTGCCAGCAGTATGGCCCGTATCAGTGCTGAAGCTTTCTTT. It yields the protein CASSMARISAEAFF.

This clone has a handful of counts. This chain connects TRBV19 to TRBJ2-7; 7 nucleotides align to TRBD1. Germline V CDR1 and CDR2: LNHDA, SQIVND (reference sequence). The V and J ends lost 5 bases and 4 bases, in that order; junction bases with no gene match: 8. The CDR3 consists of 14 residues. The CDR3 loop is CASSFNRGSYEQYF. In DNA, the CDR3 is TGTGCCAGTAGTTTTAACAGGGGAAGTTACGAGCAGTACTTC.

This chain links TRBV6-5 with TRBJ1-3, with D maybe TRBD1 (6 bases). Trimming shortened V by 8 bases and J by 1 base, and 9 bases separated the two germline ends. Per germline, CDR1 MNHEY and CDR2 SVGAGI. The length of the CDR3 is 13 residues. CDR3 sequence (DNA): TGTGCCAGCTCACAGGGATCTGGAAACACCATATATTTT. Its protein is CASSQGSGNTIYF.

The chain employs TRBV28 and TRBJ1-2, with no clear D. CDR1 is MDHEN, CDR2 SYDVKM, per germline. V was pared by 2 bases and J by 8 bases, with 12 bases between. The CDR3 extends over 13 amino acids. The chain's CDR3 is CASSLGGAGGYTF. CDR3 coding DNA: TGTGCCAGCAGTTTAGGAGGCGCGGGCGGCTACACCTTC.

The chain employs TRBV7-8 and TRBJ1-4; D is undetermined. V dropped 4 bases and J dropped 2 bases, with 8 bases sitting between them. This CDR3 spans 14 amino acids. Germline-derived CDR1 and CDR2 are SGHVS and FQNEAQ. CDR3 in amino acids: CASSSVETNEKLFF. In nucleotides, the CDR3 is TGTGCCAGCAGCTCCGTGGAGACTAATGAAAAACTGTTTTTT.

This sequence joins TRBV9 and TRBJ2-1, with 11 bases lining up with TRBD2. Trimming removed 0 bases from V and 8 bases from J; junction bases left unmatched: 4. Germline loops: CDR1 SGDLS, CDR2 YYNGEE. The CDR3 extends over 15 amino acids. CDR3 sequence reads: CASSVGTSGSYEQFF. The CDR3 coding sequence is TGTGCCAGCAGCGTAGGGACTAGCGGGTCCTATGAGCAGTTCTTC.